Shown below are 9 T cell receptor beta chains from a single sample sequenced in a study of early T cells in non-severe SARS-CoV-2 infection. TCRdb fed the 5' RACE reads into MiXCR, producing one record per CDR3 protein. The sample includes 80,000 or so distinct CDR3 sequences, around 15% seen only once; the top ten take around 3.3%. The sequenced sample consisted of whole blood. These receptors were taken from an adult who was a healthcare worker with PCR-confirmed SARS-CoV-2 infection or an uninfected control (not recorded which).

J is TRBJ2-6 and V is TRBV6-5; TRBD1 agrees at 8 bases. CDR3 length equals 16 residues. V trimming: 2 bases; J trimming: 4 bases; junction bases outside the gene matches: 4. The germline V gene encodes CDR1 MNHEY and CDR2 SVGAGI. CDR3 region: CASSYDRGRGANVLTF. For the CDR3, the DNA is TGTGCCAGCAGTTACGACAGGGGCAGGGGGGCCAACGTCCTGACTTTC.

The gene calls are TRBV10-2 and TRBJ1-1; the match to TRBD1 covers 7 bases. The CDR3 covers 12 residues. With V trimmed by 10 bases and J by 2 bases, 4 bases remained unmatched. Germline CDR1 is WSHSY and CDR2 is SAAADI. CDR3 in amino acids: CATGQLNTEAFF. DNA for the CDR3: TGCGCCACGGGACAGTTAAACACTGAAGCTTTCTTT.

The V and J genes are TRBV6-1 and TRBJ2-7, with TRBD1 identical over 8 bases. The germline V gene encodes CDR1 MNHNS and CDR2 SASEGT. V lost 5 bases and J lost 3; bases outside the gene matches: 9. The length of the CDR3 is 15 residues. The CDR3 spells CASSPFRTGIYEQYF. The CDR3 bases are TGTGCCAGCAGTCCATTCAGGACAGGGATCTACGAGCAGTACTTC.

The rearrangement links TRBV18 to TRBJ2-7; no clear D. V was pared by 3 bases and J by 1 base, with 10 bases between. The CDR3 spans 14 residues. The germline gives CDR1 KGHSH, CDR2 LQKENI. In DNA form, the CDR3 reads TGTGCCAGCTCACCGGTGAAAGATTCCTACGAGCAGTACTTC. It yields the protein CASSPVKDSYEQYF.

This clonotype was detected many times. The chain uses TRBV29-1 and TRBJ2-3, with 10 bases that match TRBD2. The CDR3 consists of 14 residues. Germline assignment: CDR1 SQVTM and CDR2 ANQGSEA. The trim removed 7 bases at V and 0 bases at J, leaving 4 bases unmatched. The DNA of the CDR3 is TGCAGCGCTGGGACTAGCGCTAGCACAGATACGCAGTATTTT. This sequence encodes CSAGTSASTDTQYF.

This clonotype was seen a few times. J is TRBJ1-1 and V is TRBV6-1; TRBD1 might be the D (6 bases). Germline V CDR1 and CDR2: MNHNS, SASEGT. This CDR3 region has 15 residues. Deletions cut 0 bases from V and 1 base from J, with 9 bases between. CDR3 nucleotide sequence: TGTGCCAGCAGTGAAGCTGGGGGGCGGAACACTGAAGCTTTCTTT. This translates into CASSEAGGRNTEAFF.

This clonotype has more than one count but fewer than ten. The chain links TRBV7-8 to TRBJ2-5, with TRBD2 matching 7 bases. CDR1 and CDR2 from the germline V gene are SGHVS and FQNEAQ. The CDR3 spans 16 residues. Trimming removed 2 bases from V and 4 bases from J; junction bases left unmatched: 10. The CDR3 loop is CASSLSPGGRVETQYF. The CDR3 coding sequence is TGTGCCAGCAGCTTATCCCCGGGGGGTCGAGTAGAGACCCAGTACTTC.

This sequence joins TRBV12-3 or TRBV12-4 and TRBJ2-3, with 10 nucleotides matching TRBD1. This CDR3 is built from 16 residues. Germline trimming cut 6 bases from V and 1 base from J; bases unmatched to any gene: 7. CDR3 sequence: CASSAPGQGRTDTQYF. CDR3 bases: TGTGCCAGCAGCGCCCCGGGACAGGGGCGCACAGATACGCAGTATTTT.

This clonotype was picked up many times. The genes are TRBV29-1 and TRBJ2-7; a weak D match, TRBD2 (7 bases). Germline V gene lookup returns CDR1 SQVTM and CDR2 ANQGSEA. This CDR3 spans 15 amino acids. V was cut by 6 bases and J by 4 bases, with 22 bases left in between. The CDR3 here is CSVEGGASGPYEQYF. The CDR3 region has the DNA TGCAGCGTCGAGGGGGGGGCTAGCGGCCCGTACGAGCAGTACTTC.